The 2 T cell receptor beta chains listed next were all sequenced from one sample in a study of tissue T cells after allogeneic stem cell transplantation. Data came from immunoSEQ multiplex PCR; TCRdb stores just in-frame clones and leaves some out. The sample lists several hundred clones, about three quarters occurring once. The specimen was duodenal tissue, collected at autopsy. The receptor source for this set is a female patient aged 40 to 70 with steroid-refractory graft-versus-host disease after an allogeneic stem cell transplant. The graft donor may have contributed some T cells.

The chain recombines TRBV4-2 with TRBJ2-5; maybe TRBD1 (5 bases). The V end lost 1 base, the J end lost 2 bases, and 8 bases lay between the germline ends. Germline V gene data show CDR1 as LGHNA and CDR2 as YNFKEQ. CDR3 length equals 14 residues. The CDR3 nucleotides are TGTGCCAGCAGCCAAGTCCAGGGTCAAGAGACCCAGTACTTC. The encoded protein is CASSQVQGQETQYF.

Within the sample, this clone is large. The V call is TRBV28, the J call TRBJ1-1; maybe TRBD1 (6 bases). CDR3 length: 14 amino acids. Between the trimmed V and J ends, which lost 5 bases and 0 bases, there was a span of 10 bases. Germline V gives CDR1 MDHEN, CDR2 SYDVKM. CDR3 sequence (DNA): TGTGCCAGCAGTACACAGGGAATGAACACTGAAGCTTTCTTT. Translation gives CASSTQGMNTEAFF.